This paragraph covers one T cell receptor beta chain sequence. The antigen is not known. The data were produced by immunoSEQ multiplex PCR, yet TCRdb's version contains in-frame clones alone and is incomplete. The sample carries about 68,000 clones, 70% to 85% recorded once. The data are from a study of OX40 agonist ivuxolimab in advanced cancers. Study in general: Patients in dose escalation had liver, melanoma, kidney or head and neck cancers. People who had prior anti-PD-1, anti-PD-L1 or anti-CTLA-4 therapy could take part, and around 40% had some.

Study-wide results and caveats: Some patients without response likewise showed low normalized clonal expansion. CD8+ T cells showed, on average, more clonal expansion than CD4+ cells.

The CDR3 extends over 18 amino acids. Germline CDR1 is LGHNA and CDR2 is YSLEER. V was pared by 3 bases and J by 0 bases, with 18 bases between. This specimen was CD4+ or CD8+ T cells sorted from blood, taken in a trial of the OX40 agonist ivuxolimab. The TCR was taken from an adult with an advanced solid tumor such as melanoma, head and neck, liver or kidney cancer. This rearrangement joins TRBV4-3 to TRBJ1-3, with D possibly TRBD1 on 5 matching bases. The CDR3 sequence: CASSQERTGTPSGNTIYF. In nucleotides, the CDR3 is TGCGCCAGCAGCCAGGAACGAACCGGGACCCCCTCTGGAAACACCATATATTTT.